This T cell receptor beta chain was observed in a study of cytomegalovirus exposure and HLA in healthy donors. Study-level information: Early release data held 85 million or so unique TCRs from HLA-typed donors.

The primer mix had 60 Vbeta and 13 Jbeta primers. Using immunoSEQ multiplex PCR, the repertoire was profiled, and TCRdb retains in-frame clones only, with some absent. The data hold some 180,000 clones, with roughly 84% observed a single time. General study results and limits: Accurate HLA-A and HLA-B prediction from TCR beta sequences was reported for most subjects. Reportedly, fewer N-insertions than the roughly 700-donor mean appeared in an Asian-associated ancestry cluster in a later analysis.

Turning to this clone: Its specificity is unknown.

Per germline, CDR1 MNHEY and CDR2 SVGAGI. With V trimmed by 6 bases and J by 6 bases, 10 bases remained unmatched. CDR3 length: 14 residues. The TCR was taken from a girl under three years old in good health and CMV-seronegative. The source material was PBMCs. The chain combines TRBV6-5 with TRBJ1-1, with 7 bases fitting TRBD1. The CDR3 nucleotides are TGTGCCAGCAGGCCGAGACAGGGAAAGGCTGAAGCTTTCTTT. This encodes CASRPRQGKAEAFF.